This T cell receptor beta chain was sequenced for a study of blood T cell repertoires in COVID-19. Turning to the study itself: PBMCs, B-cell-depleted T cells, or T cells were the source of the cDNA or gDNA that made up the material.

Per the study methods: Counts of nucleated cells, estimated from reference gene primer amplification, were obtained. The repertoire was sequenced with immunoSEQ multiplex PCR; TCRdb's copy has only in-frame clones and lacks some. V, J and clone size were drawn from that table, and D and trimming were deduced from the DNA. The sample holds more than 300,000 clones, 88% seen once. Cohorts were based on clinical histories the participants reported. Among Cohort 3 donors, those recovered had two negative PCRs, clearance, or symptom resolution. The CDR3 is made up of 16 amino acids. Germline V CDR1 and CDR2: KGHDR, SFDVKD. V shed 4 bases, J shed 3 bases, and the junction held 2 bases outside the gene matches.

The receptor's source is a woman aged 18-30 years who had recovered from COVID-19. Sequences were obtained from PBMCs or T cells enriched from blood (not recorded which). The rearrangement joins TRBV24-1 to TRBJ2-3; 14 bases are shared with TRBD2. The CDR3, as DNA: TGTGCCACCAGTGACCGACTAGCGGGGGGGACAGATACGCAGTATTTT. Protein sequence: CATSDRLAGGTDTQYF.